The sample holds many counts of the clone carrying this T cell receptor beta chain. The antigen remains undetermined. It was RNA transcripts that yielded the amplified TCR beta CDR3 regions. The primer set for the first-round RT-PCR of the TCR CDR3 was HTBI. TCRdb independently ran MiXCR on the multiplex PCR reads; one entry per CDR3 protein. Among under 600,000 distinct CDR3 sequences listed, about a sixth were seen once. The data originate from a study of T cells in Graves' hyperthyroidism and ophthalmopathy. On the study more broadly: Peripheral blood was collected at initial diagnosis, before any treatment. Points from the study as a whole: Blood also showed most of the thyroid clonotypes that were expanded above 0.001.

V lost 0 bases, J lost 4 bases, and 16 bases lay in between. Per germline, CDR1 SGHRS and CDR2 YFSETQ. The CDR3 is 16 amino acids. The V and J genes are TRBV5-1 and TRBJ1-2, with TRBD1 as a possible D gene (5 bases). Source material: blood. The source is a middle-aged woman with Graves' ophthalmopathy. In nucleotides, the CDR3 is TGCGCCAGCAGCTTGGAGTCGGCAGGGAAGGGCTATGGCTACACCTTC. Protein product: CASSLESAGKGYGYTF.